Here is one T cell receptor beta chain with its context. Antigen: not known. V lost 1 base, J lost 7 bases, and 10 bases stayed unmatched. Germline V gives CDR1 SGHRS, CDR2 YFSETQ. CDR3 length equals 16 residues. This record comes from a study of shared clonotypes between healthy human individuals. Regarding the study as a whole: Against clonotypes common to all four donors, non-shared ones had lower generation probabilities.

Produced via immunoSEQ multiplex PCR; TCRdb's table is partial and in-frame only. The sample records hundreds of thousands of clones, about 74% being singletons. This clonotype originated in a woman in her 30s in good health. The J gene is TRBJ2-5, the V gene TRBV5-1; 10 nucleotides agree with TRBD1. Sequencing was performed on memory CD4+ T cells sorted from blood. Subset noted: CD45RA-negative fraction. This CDR3 reads CASSLYRTGGGGTQYF. In DNA form, the CDR3 reads TGCGCCAGCAGCTTGTATCGGACAGGGGGAGGTGGGACCCAGTACTTC.